The rows below give T cell receptor beta chains drawn from one sample of a study of tumor-infiltrating lymphocytes in primary liver carcinoma. TCRdb re-called the multiplex PCR reads through MiXCR, storing one row per CDR3 protein. The sample has more than 150,000 distinct CDR3 sequences, about 60% seen once. The sequencing sample was made of peripheral blood. The source of these receptors is a man aged 40-55 years with primary liver carcinoma and hepatitis B virus infection. CDR3s include the opening cysteine and the closing phenylalanine or tryptophan. D genes are given only for firm matches. Rows give clone size only sometimes, using once, few, many, or a class for an expanded clone.

TRBJ2-5,TRBV14,.,.,CASSQDGVIGETQYF,TGTGCCAGCAGCCAAGATGGAGTGATAGGAGAGACCCAGTACTTC
TRBJ2-5,TRBV29-1,few,TRBD2,CSVGRGGVETQYF,TGCAGCGTTGGTCGGGGGGGCGTGGAGACCCAGTACTTC
TRBJ2-3,TRBV12-3/TRBV12-4,few,TRBD2,CASSPPGGVAGEADTQYF,TGTGCCAGCAGCCCACCCGGGGGGGTAGCGGGAGAGGCAGATACGCAGTATTTT
TRBJ2-1,TRBV12-3/TRBV12-4,once,.,CASIPQFSEAFF,TGTGCCAGCATTCCCCAGTTTAGCGAGGCGTTCTTC
TRBJ2-2,TRBV12-3/TRBV12-4,.,.,CASSKGQNTGELFF,TGTGCCAGCAGTAAGGGACAGAACACCGGGGAGCTGTTTTTT
TRBJ2-7,TRBV6-6,few,.,CASSEPSFPGSPAYEQYF,TGTGCCAGCAGCGAACCCTCTTTTCCGGGCTCCCCGGCCTACGAGCAGTACTTC
TRBJ1-1,TRBV4-1,.,.,CASSPITGRFTEAFF,TGCGCCAGCAGCCCTATAACCGGGCGGTTCACTGAAGCTTTCTTT
TRBJ2-1,TRBV4-1,.,.,CATSQGGGGVNEQFF,TGCGCCACCAGCCAAGGGGGGGGCGGTGTAAATGAGCAGTTCTTC
TRBJ2-1,TRBV10-3,.,TRBD2,CAIELAELGQFF,TGTGCCATCGAGCTAGCGGAGCTCGGGCAGTTCTTC
TRBJ2-7,TRBV11-2,once,TRBD1,CAGSLVYHPDRGPSYDQYF,TGTGCCGGCAGCTTAGTCTACCACCCGGACAGGGGACCATCCTACGACCAGTACTTC
TRBJ2-2,TRBV29-1,few,.,CSVEKGDHTGELFF,TGCAGCGTTGAAAAGGGGGACCACACCGGGGAGCTGTTTTTT
TRBJ2-7,TRBV7-9,.,.,CASTWGENYEQCF,TGTGCCAGCACATGGGGGGAGAACTACGAGCAGTGCTTC
TRBJ1-4,TRBV2,once,TRBD1,CASGEQGAEKLFF,TGTGCCAGCGGGGAACAGGGGGCTGAAAAACTGTTTTTT
TRBJ2-7,TRBV10-2,.,TRBD2,CASRAGGWSYF,TGCGCCAGCAGAGCGGGGGGATGGAGTTACTTC
TRBJ1-3,TRBV6-6,.,TRBD1,CASSPGQGYSGNTICF,TGTGCCAGCAGTCCCGGACAGGGATACTCTGGAAACACCATATGCTTT
TRBJ2-7,TRBV29-1,few,.,CSVEERDSYEQYF,TGCAGCGTTGAAGAGAGGGACTCCTACGAGCAGTACTTC
TRBJ2-5,TRBV10-3,many,TRBD2,CAISSGPGETQYF,TGTGCCATCTCTAGCGGGCCTGGGGAGACCCAGTACTTC
TRBJ2-1,TRBV6-5,.,TRBD2,CAVGTSGAYNEQFF,TGTGCCGTCGGGACTAGCGGGGCCTACAATGAGCAGTTCTTT
TRBJ1-2,TRBV30,few,.,CAWSEDYGYTF,TGTGCCTGGAGTGAGGACTATGGCTACACCTTC
TRBJ2-7,TRBV6-6,.,.,CASSPLPGTIVDAKQYF,TGTGCCAGCAGTCCGCTACCCGGGACAATCGTTGACGCCAAGCAGTACTTC
TRBJ2-3,TRBV10-3,.,TRBD1,CAISGDRVRTDTQYF,TGTGCCATCAGTGGGGACAGGGTGAGAACAGATACGCAGTATTTT
TRBJ2-3,TRBV5-1,.,TRBD2,CASSLADGRIGTQYF,TGCGCCAGCAGCTTGGCGGACGGGAGGATAGGTACGCAGTATTTT